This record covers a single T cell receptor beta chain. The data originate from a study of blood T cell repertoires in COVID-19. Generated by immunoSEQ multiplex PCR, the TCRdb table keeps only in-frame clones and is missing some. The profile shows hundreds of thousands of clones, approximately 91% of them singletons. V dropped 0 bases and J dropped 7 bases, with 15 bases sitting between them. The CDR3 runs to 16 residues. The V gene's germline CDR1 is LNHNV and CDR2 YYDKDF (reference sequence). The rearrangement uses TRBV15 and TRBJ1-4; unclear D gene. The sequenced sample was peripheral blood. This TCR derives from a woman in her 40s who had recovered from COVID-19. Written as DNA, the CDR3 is TGTGCCACCAGCAGAGAGAGGTCAGGAGGTGCTGAAAAACTGTTTTTT. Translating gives CATSRERSGGAEKLFF. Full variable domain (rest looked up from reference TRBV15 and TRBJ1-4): DAMVIQNPRYQVTQFGKPVTLSCSQTLNHNVMYWYQQKSSQAPKLLFHYYDKDFNNEADTPDNFQSRRPNTSFCFLDIRSPGLGDTAMYLCATSRERSGGAEKLFFGSGTQLSVL.